These 15 T cell receptor beta chains were all obtained from the same sample, sequenced in a study of OX40 agonist ivuxolimab in advanced cancers. Method: immunoSEQ multiplex PCR; TCRdb's copy keeps in-frame clones and lacks some. Among about 51,000 clones listed, more than 65% were seen once. Specimen: CD4+ or CD8+ T cells sorted from blood, collected in a trial of the OX40 agonist ivuxolimab. The receptor source for this set is an adult with an advanced solid tumor such as melanoma, head and neck, liver or kidney cancer.

The genes are TRBV5-5 and TRBJ2-7; D could derive from TRBD1 or TRBD2 (5 bases each). CDR3 length equals 14 residues. The germline gives CDR1 SGHKS, CDR2 YYEKEE (reference sequence). Trimming left V 0 bases short and J 3 bases short, with 10 bases between. CDR3 in DNA: TGTGCCAGCAGCTTGGGGGGGACCCGCTACGAGCAGTACTTC. The encoded protein is CASSLGGTRYEQYF.

V is TRBV13 and J is TRBJ2-7; 7 bases match TRBD1. With 5 bases clipped from V and 6 bases from J, the junction kept 10 bases outside the gene matches. Germline V gene data show CDR1 as PRHDT and CDR2 as FYEKMQ (reference sequence). The CDR3 is 14 residues long. CDR3 DNA sequence: TGTGCCAGCAGCCTACAGGGGACCTCGGGCGAGCAGTACTTC. This translates into CASSLQGTSGEQYF.

V usage is TRBV9 and J usage is TRBJ2-3; D is unclear. V shed 3 bases and J shed 8 bases, with 10 bases lying between them. CDR3 length: 12 amino acids. Germline CDR1 reads SGDLS; CDR2 reads YYNGEE. The chain's CDR3 is CASSEELGTQYF. The CDR3 coding sequence is TGTGCCAGCAGCGAGGAATTGGGTACGCAGTATTTT.

V usage is TRBV4-2 and J usage is TRBJ1-5; tentatively, D is TRBD1 (5 bases). The V end was cut by 6 bases, the J end by 5 bases, with 14 bases between. Germline CDR1 and CDR2: LGHNA and YNFKEQ. CDR3 length: 14 residues. CDR3 amino acids: CASRAGVGDQPQHF. Written as DNA, the CDR3 is TGTGCCAGCAGGGCGGGGGTTGGGGATCAGCCCCAGCATTTT.

The chain uses TRBV4-3 and TRBJ2-5, with D perhaps matching TRBD1 or TRBD2 (6 bases each). CDR3 size: 16 residues. Trimming stripped 1 base from V and 11 bases from J, with 23 bases between. Germline V gives CDR1 LGHNA, CDR2 YSLEER. Here the CDR3 reads CASSQGGWGAEGEQYF. DNA of the CDR3: TGCGCCAGCAGCCAAGGAGGTTGGGGGGCAGAGGGGGAGCAGTACTTC.

The sample holds a few counts of this clone. V and J are TRBV11-2 and TRBJ2-7; D is unclear. The CDR3 has 12 residues. The V gene's germline CDR1 is SGHAT and CDR2 FQNNGV. V was pared by 1 base and J by 2 bases, with 3 bases between. CDR3 amino acids: CASSLVTYEQYF. The CDR3 DNA reads as TGTGCCAGCAGCTTAGTAACCTACGAGCAGTACTTC. Full variable domain (rest looked up from reference TRBV11-2 and TRBJ2-7): EAGVAQSPRYKIIEKRQSVAFWCNPISGHATLYWYQQILGQGPKLLIQFQNNGVVDDSQLPKDRFSAERLKGVDSTLKIQPAKLEDSAVYLCASSLVTYEQYFGPGTRLTVT.

This chain joins TRBV11-3 and TRBJ2-1, with 7 bases fitting TRBD2. Germline assignment: CDR1 SGHNT and CDR2 YENEEA. V was pared by 1 base and J by 8 bases, with 14 bases of the junction left unmatched. The CDR3 consists of 17 residues. The CDR3 loop is CASSLVGGVSQVDEQFF. CDR3 nucleotide sequence: TGTGCCAGCAGCTTAGTTGGGGGGGTCTCCCAGGTTGATGAGCAGTTCTTC.

The chain combines TRBV19 with TRBJ1-5; possible D gene TRBD1, 5 bases. CDR3 length equals 15 residues. Germline assignment: CDR1 LNHDA and CDR2 SQIVND (reference sequence). The V end was cut by 7 bases, the J end by 6 bases, with 19 bases between. This chain's CDR3 is CASTYRPRVGQPQHF. The CDR3 bases are TGTGCCAGTACCTACCGTCCCAGGGTTGGTCAGCCCCAGCATTTT.

V gene TRBV5-1 combines with J gene TRBJ2-3; TRBD1 matches at 7 bases. In germline, CDR1 is SGHRS, CDR2 YFSETQ. There are 15 residues in the CDR3. V lost 0 bases, J lost 2 bases, and 3 bases stayed unmatched. The CDR3 loop is CASSLEGAFTDTQYF. The DNA for the CDR3 is TGCGCCAGCAGCTTGGAGGGGGCGTTCACAGATACGCAGTATTTT.

The J gene is TRBJ1-6, the V gene TRBV2; tentatively, D is TRBD1 (6 bases). Germline assignment: CDR1 SNHLY and CDR2 FYNNEI. This CDR3 is 15 amino acids long. V lost 2 bases and J lost 7, with 12 bases in between. CDR3 sequence: CASSEPDSWNSPLHF. The CDR3 DNA reads as TGTGCCAGCAGTGAACCGGACAGTTGGAATTCACCCCTCCACTTT. Together with reference TRBV2 and TRBJ1-6, the CDR3 gives the full variable domain: EPEVTQTPSHQVTQMGQEVILRCVPISNHLYFYWYRQILGQKVEFLVSFYNNEISEKSEIFDDQFSVERPDGSNFTLKIRSTKLEDSAMYFCASSEPDSWNSPLHFGNGTRLTVT.

The J gene is TRBJ2-7, the V gene TRBV10-3; TRBD1 aligns across 7 bases. CDR1 is ENHRY, CDR2 SYGVKD, per germline. After removal of 4 bases from V and 1 base from J, the junction contained 1 base not matched to a gene. This CDR3 spans 13 amino acids. CDR3 region: CAISGQGSYEQYF. The CDR3 DNA reads TGTGCCATCAGTGGACAGGGTTCCTACGAGCAGTACTTC.

The rearrangement links TRBV9 to TRBJ1-2, with D perhaps matching TRBD1 (6 bases). The germline CDR1 and CDR2 sequences are SGDLS and YYNGEE. There are 15 residues in the CDR3. Trimming stripped 0 bases from V and 7 bases from J, with 16 bases between. Written as DNA, the CDR3 is TGTGCCAGCAGCGTAGAAACAGGGACCGTGAGTGGCTACACCTTC. The encoded protein is CASSVETGTVSGYTF.

The chain combines TRBV4-1 with TRBJ1-2; no definite D call. The CDR3 has 14 amino acids. Germline-derived CDR1 and CDR2 are MGHRA and YSYEKL. V lost 0 bases to trimming and J lost 4 bases, with 9 bases between them. The CDR3 DNA sequence: TGCGCCAGCAGCCAAGATATCCTGGGCTATGGCTACACCTTC. It is translated as CASSQDILGYGYTF.

This clone has a handful of counts. DNA of the CDR3: TGTGCCAGCAGCCCCTACCCACTAGCGGGGGTGACTGGACCCTACAATGAGCAGTTCTTC. Amino acid sequence: CASSPYPLAGVTGPYNEQFF. The chain employs TRBV27 and TRBJ2-1, with TRBD2 matching 11 bases. Germline V lookup: CDR1 MNHEY, CDR2 SMNVEV (reference sequence). The CDR3 covers 20 residues. Trimming took 6 bases from V and 2 from J; bases not matched to a gene: 18.

This chain uses TRBV10-2 with TRBJ2-1; D gene unclear. The CDR3 contains 16 residues. The ends were cut back, 2 bases at V and 0 bases at J, with 11 bases in the middle. CDR1 and CDR2 (germline): WSHSY, SAAADI. CDR3 bases: TGCGCCAGCAGTGAGGAGGCTCCAAGCTCCTACAATGAGCAGTTCTTC. Translated, it gives CASSEEAPSSYNEQFF.